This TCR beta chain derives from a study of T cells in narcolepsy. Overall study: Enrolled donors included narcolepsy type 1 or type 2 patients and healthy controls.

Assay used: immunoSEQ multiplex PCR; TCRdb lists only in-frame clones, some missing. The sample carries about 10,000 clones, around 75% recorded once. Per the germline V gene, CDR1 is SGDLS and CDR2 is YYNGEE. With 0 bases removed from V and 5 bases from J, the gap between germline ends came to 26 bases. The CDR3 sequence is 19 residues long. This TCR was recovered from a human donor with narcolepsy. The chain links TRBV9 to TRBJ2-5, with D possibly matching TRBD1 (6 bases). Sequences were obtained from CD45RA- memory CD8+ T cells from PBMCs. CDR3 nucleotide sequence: TGTGCCAGCAGCGTAGGGGCCGTCCTAAGGGGGAAACCGCGGGAGACCCAGTACTTC. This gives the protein CASSVGAVLRGKPRETQYF.